These 16 T cell receptor beta chains share one sample of origin, sequenced in a study of response to subunit inactivated influenza vaccine. TCRdb recomputed calls from the RT-PCR reads with MiXCR, one row per CDR3 protein. The profile shows about 540,000 distinct CDR3 sequences, around a quarter of them singletons. These data were likewise used in another study, on T cells expressing NK-cell markers. According to that study: With UMIs, 5'RACE template switching was used to make TCR beta cDNA.

Sequencing used CD4+ T cells sorted from PBMCs, obtained 11 to 12 days after vaccination. Source of these receptors: a man aged 50-59 years who received an inactivated influenza vaccine.

V usage is TRBV10-3 and J usage is TRBJ2-1; the D gene is possibly TRBD1 (6 bases). Germline CDR1 reads ENHRY; CDR2 reads SYGVKD. The CDR3 has 15 residues. V was cut by 8 bases and J by 10 bases, with 24 bases left in between. The CDR3: CAIQKASRGSTEQFF. CDR3 DNA sequence: TGTGCCATCCAGAAAGCCAGTAGGGGGTCTACCGAGCAGTTCTTC.

The V call is TRBV3-1, the J call TRBJ2-3, with TRBD1 matching over 7 bases. Germline lookup yields CDR1 LGHDT and CDR2 YNNKEL (reference sequence). This CDR3 spans 16 amino acids. Germline trimming cut 2 bases from V and 0 bases from J; bases unmatched to any gene: 5. CDR3 in amino acids: CASSQWDRRSTDTQYF. Here the CDR3 DNA reads TGTGCCAGCAGCCAATGGGACAGAAGGAGCACAGATACGCAGTATTTT.

The chain carries TRBV4-1 and TRBJ2-2; D perhaps matches TRBD1 (6 bases). Germline CDR1 and CDR2: MGHRA and YSYEKL. V dropped 0 bases and J dropped 7 bases, with 18 bases sitting between them. This CDR3 spans 17 amino acids. This CDR3 is CASSQEGTNPMGGELFF. The CDR3 nucleotides are TGCGCCAGCAGCCAAGAAGGGACAAACCCGATGGGCGGGGAGCTGTTTTTT.

This clonotype turned up a few times. The genes are TRBV7-3 and TRBJ2-1; weak D call: TRBD1 (5 bases). This CDR3 is 12 amino acids long. Trimming stripped 2 bases from V and 10 bases from J, with 9 bases between. Germline V gives CDR1 SGHTA, CDR2 FQGTGA. The CDR3 spells CASSLEAGEQFF. The DNA for the CDR3 is TGTGCCAGCAGCTTAGAGGCAGGGGAGCAGTTCTTC. The entire variable domain, with the rest obtained from reference TRBV7-3 and TRBJ2-1, is as follows: GAGVSQTPSNKVTEKGKYVELRCDPISGHTALYWYRQSLGQGPEFLIYFQGTGAADDSGLPNDRFFAVRPEGSVSTLKIQRTERGDSAVYLCASSLEAGEQFFGPGTRLTVL.

This clonotype has more than one count but fewer than ten. The chain links TRBV12-3 or TRBV12-4 to TRBJ1-1; 9 positions agree with TRBD1. The CDR3 is 13 amino acids. V lost 3 bases to trimming and J lost 9 bases; unmatched junction nucleotides: 5. The DNA for the CDR3 is TGTGCCAGCAGTTTGGGGGGACAGGGAAAAGCTTTCTTT. Translated, it gives CASSLGGQGKAFF.

This clonotype was detected a few times. The chain joins TRBV3-1 to TRBJ1-1, with 8 bases lining up with TRBD1. The CDR3 has 14 residues. Trimming at V came to 6 bases and at J to 4 bases, leaving 7 bases not matched to a gene. CDR1 LGHDT and CDR2 YNNKEL come from the germline V gene (reference sequence). The CDR3 sequence is CASRDRAPGTEAFF. The DNA of the CDR3 is TGTGCCAGCAGGGACAGGGCCCCGGGCACTGAAGCTTTCTTT.

In this sample, this clonotype turned up once. The CDR3 loop is CASSQDPRGMSADTQYF. The DNA for the CDR3 is TGTGCCAGCAGCCAAGATCCCAGGGGGATGAGCGCAGATACGCAGTATTTT. The rearrangement uses TRBV4-2 and TRBJ2-3, with 7 nucleotides matching TRBD1. V was clipped by 0 bases and J by 4 bases; unmatched bases: 10. The length of the CDR3 is 17 residues. CDR1 is LGHNA, CDR2 YNFKEQ, per germline.

This clonotype was recorded a few times. The CDR3 DNA reads as TGTGCCAACAGACAGGGGCCGAACACTGAAGCTTTCTTT. Protein: CANRQGPNTEAFF. The chain uses TRBV10-3 and TRBJ1-1, with 8 bases that match TRBD1. Germline CDR1 ENHRY, CDR2 SYGVKD. The CDR3 has 13 residues. Trimming took 10 bases from V and 1 from J; bases not matched to a gene: 5.

J is TRBJ2-3 and V is TRBV24-1; 7 bases fit TRBD1. The CDR3 is 15 amino acids. From germline, CDR1 is KGHDR and CDR2 SFDVKD. J lost 4 bases, V lost 4 bases, and 7 bases had no gene match. The CDR3: CATSDAEGGPDTQYF. CDR3 DNA: TGTGCCACCAGTGACGCAGAAGGGGGCCCAGATACGCAGTATTTT.

At least ten counts were recorded for this clonotype. J is TRBJ1-5 and V is TRBV5-1; D is uncertain. The CDR3 is 15 residues long. Trimming removed 4 bases from V and 7 bases from J, with 18 bases in between. Germline V lookup: CDR1 SGHRS, CDR2 YFSETQ. The CDR3 spells CASSPQVGSGQPQHF. In DNA, the CDR3 is TGCGCCAGCAGCCCACAAGTGGGGAGCGGCCAGCCCCAGCATTTT. Variable domain in full (rest from reference TRBV5-1 and TRBJ1-5): KAGVTQTPRYLIKTRGQQVTLSCSPISGHRSVSWYQQTPGQGLQFLFEYFSETQRNKGNFPGRFSGRQFSNSRSEMNVSTLELGDSALYLCASSPQVGSGQPQHFGDGTRLSIL.

This clonotype has a handful of counts. The rearrangement links TRBV18 to TRBJ2-7; 10 bases line up with TRBD1. The V and J ends lost 2 bases and 9 bases, in that order; junction bases with no gene match: 10. The CDR3 contains 15 residues. From germline, CDR1 is KGHSH and CDR2 LQKENI. The CDR3 bases are TGTGCCAGCTCACCAAACATTGGACAGGGGGTCGTGCAGTACTTC. This translates into CASSPNIGQGVVQYF.

This clonotype was seen at least ten times. For the CDR3, the DNA is TGTGCCAGCAGAAGGGACTTGGGGTACAATGAGCAGTTCTTC. Translated, it gives CASRRDLGYNEQFF. The chain carries TRBV27 and TRBJ2-1, with a tentative D call TRBD2 (6 bases). Trimming cost V 6 bases and J 4 bases, with 13 bases left between them. The CDR3 has 14 residues. CDR1 and CDR2 (germline): MNHEY, SMNVEV (reference sequence).

The rearrangement links TRBV7-2 to TRBJ2-5, with TRBD2 as a possible D gene (6 bases). CDR3 size: 14 residues. Trimming took off 4 bases at V and 7 bases at J, with 16 bases between the two ends. Germline values: CDR1 SGHTA, CDR2 FQGNSA. CDR3 sequence (DNA): TGTGCCAGCAGCTCAATGGGGGGTTCGGGGACCCAGTACTTC. It yields the protein CASSSMGGSGTQYF.

The chain employs TRBV4-3 and TRBJ1-1; no definite D call. Germline-derived CDR1 and CDR2 are LGHNA and YSLEER. V lost 0 bases, J lost 1 base, and 3 bases lay in between. CDR3 size: 13 residues. CDR3 coding DNA: TGCGCCAGCAGCCAAGAAGAGAACACTGAAGCTTTCTTT. Translating it yields CASSQEENTEAFF.

J is TRBJ2-5 and V is TRBV20-1; 11 bases line up with TRBD2. The V and J ends lost 0 bases and 3 bases, in that order; junction bases with no gene match: 3. Germline-derived CDR1 and CDR2 are DFQATT and SNEGSKA (reference sequence). The CDR3 spans 15 residues. Written as DNA, the CDR3 is TGCAGTGCTAGAGATCTAGCGGGGGGTAAAGAGACCCAGTACTTC. Its translation: CSARDLAGGKETQYF.

V is TRBV5-1 and J is TRBJ2-5; D might be TRBD1 (5 bases). The CDR3 has 14 amino acids. V shed 4 bases and J shed 7 bases, with 17 bases lying between them. CDR1 is SGHRS, CDR2 YFSETQ, per germline. For the CDR3, the DNA is TGCGCCAGCAGCCCCCACTATGAGCAGGGGACCCAGTACTTC. Protein: CASSPHYEQGTQYF.